This TCR beta chain was recorded in a study of blood T cell repertoires in COVID-19. Across the whole study: Samples taken during acute and convalescent COVID-19 were collected in the United States, Italy and Spain. PBMCs, B-cell-depleted T cells, or T cells provided the cDNA or gDNA that made up the material.

Germline CDR1 and CDR2: MNHEY and SVGAGI. The CDR3 is 15 residues long. J lost 4 bases, V lost 0 bases, and 4 bases had no gene match. Original processing notes: Estimated nucleated cell counts came from reference gene primer amplification. Produced via immunoSEQ multiplex PCR; TCRdb's table is partial and in-frame only. The V and J calls and clone size come from that table; D and trimming were worked out from the DNA. The sample shows about 170,000 clones, about 83% of them seen only once. Sequenced: peripheral blood. The rearrangement links TRBV6-5 to TRBJ2-3, with TRBD2 matching over 7 bases. This sequence was found in a woman older than 75 with acute or convalescent COVID-19. The CDR3, as DNA: TGTGCCAGCAGTTACTCGACTAGCTCCGCAGATACGCAGTATTTT. As protein: CASSYSTSSADTQYF.